A selection of T cell receptor beta chains follows, all from one sample in a study of blood T cell repertoires in COVID-19. Produced via immunoSEQ multiplex PCR; TCRdb's table is partial and in-frame only. Of 400,000 to 450,000 clones listed, about 90% are singletons. Material for sequencing was peripheral blood. Receptors originate from a man aged 18-30 years with COVID-19, enrolled during active disease. Each CDR3 is given with its conserved first and last residue. The D gene is left open where the match is weak. Rows give clone size only sometimes, using once, few, many, or a class for an expanded clone.

abundance	len	v_gene	d_gene	j_gene	CDR3aa	CDR3nt
NA	15	TRBV4-2	TRBD2	TRBJ2-7	CASSQDGGGASEQYF	TGTGCCAGCAGCCAAGATGGCGGGGGGGCGAGTGAGCAGTACTTC
NA	15	TRBV27	NA	TRBJ2-7	CASSLSPGVSYEQYF	TGTGCCAGCAGTTTATCGCCGGGAGTCTCCTACGAGCAGTACTTC
NA	18	TRBV12-5	TRBD2	TRBJ2-2	CATSSGLAGAANTGELFF	TGTGCTACCTCTTCGGGACTAGCGGGGGCCGCGAACACCGGGGAGCTGTTTTTT
NA	13	TRBV5-4	TRBD1	TRBJ1-1	CASSFRQGGKAFF	TGTGCCAGCAGCTTCAGACAGGGCGGGAAAGCTTTCTTT
NA	11	TRBV20-1	NA	TRBJ1-2	CSARSVHGYTF	TGCAGTGCTAGGTCAGTCCATGGCTACACCTTC
few	14	TRBV5-1	TRBD1	TRBJ1-1	CASSLARGNSEAFF	TGCGCCAGCAGCTTGGCCAGGGGGAATTCTGAAGCTTTCTTT
once	18	TRBV7-9	TRBD2	TRBJ2-2	CASSKYTSGRALAGELFF	TGTGCCAGCAGCAAATACACTAGCGGGAGGGCCCTCGCCGGGGAGCTGTTTTTT
NA	17	TRBV5-6	TRBD1	TRBJ2-1	CASCLVAGTGPYNEQFF	TGTGCCAGCTGCCTTGTAGCCGGGACAGGGCCCTACAATGAGCAGTTCTTC
NA	14	TRBV7-9	TRBD1	TRBJ1-1	CASSLGRGDTEAFF	TGTGCCAGCAGCTTGGGCAGGGGGGACACTGAAGCTTTCTTT
NA	16	TRBV11-2	NA	TRBJ1-3	CASSFLITGGENTIYF	TGTGCCAGCAGCTTTCTGATCACGGGGGGGGAAAACACCATATATTTT
NA	12	TRBV11-2	NA	TRBJ2-7	CASSVQGHEQYF	TGTGCCAGCAGCGTACAGGGCCACGAGCAGTACTTC
NA	16	TRBV30	TRBD1	TRBJ2-2	CAWSVLGQGNGGELFF	TGTGCCTGGAGTGTACTGGGACAGGGGAATGGCGGGGAGCTGTTTTTT
NA	14	TRBV6-5	TRBD2	TRBJ2-2	CASSLQRDAWELFF	TGTGCCAGCAGCCTTCAGCGGGATGCTTGGGAGCTGTTTTTT
NA	17	TRBV5-6	TRBD2	TRBJ2-3	CASSLRREGLSADTQYF	TGTGCCAGCAGCTTGAGGCGGGAGGGCCTGTCCGCAGATACGCAGTATTTT
NA	16	TRBV7-3	TRBD2	TRBJ2-1	CASSKTGTRIYNEQFF	TGTGCCAGCAGTAAAACCGGGACTAGAATCTACAATGAGCAGTTCTTC
NA	17	TRBV5-1	TRBD2	TRBJ2-7	CASSHGTSGGLTYEQYF	TGCGCCAGCAGCCACGGGACTAGCGGGGGCCTCACATACGAGCAGTACTTC
once	15	TRBV5-5	TRBD1	TRBJ1-2	CASSLAGTVIYGYTF	TGTGCCAGCAGCTTGGCCGGGACAGTCATCTATGGCTACACCTTC
NA	17	TRBV19	TRBD2	TRBJ2-3	CASSISLAGGGTDTQYF	TGTGCCAGTAGTATATCCCTGGCGGGAGGGGGCACAGATACGCAGTATTTT
once	19	TRBV24-1	TRBD2	TRBJ2-1	CATSDSGSGVGHTYNEQFF	TGTGCCACCAGTGATTCGGGTAGCGGGGTCGGACACACCTACAATGAGCAGTTCTTC
NA	17	TRBV3-1/TRBV3-2	NA	TRBJ1-1	CASSQEGGASMNTEAFF	TGTGCCAGCAGCCAAGAAGGGGGGGCAAGTATGAACACTGAAGCTTTCTTT
NA	15	TRBV19	TRBD1	TRBJ2-1	CASSAGTGFYNEQFF	TGTGCCAGTAGTGCCGGGACAGGGTTCTACAATGAGCAGTTCTTC
NA	12	TRBV2	NA	TRBJ2-1	CASSGERNEQFF	TGTGCCAGCAGTGGGGAGAGAAATGAGCAGTTCTTC
NA	14	TRBV5-1	NA	TRBJ1-3	CASSLGSSGNTIYF	TGCGCCAGCAGCTTGGGTAGCTCTGGAAACACCATATATTTT
NA	16	TRBV5-1	TRBD1	TRBJ1-6	CASSLLGQDQGSPLHF	TGCGCCAGCAGCCTACTGGGACAGGACCAAGGTTCACCCCTCCACTTT
NA	13	TRBV21-1	NA	TRBJ2-5	CASSQRLGETQYF	TGTGCCAGCAGCCAGAGGCTAGGAGAGACCCAGTACTTC
NA	15	TRBV5-4	NA	TRBJ1-1	CASSLARDMNTEAFF	TGTGCCAGCAGCTTGGCACGGGATATGAACACTGAAGCTTTCTTT
NA	14	TRBV27	TRBD1	TRBJ2-1	CASSGTGVYNEQFF	TGTGCCAGTTCCGGGACAGGGGTTTACAATGAGCAGTTCTTC
NA	14	TRBV7-9	NA	TRBJ2-2	CASSLSGNTGELFF	TGTGCCAGCAGCTTGAGCGGGAACACCGGGGAGCTGTTTTTT
NA	14	TRBV5-4	NA	TRBJ1-1	CASRWGGRDTEAFF	TGTGCCAGCAGGTGGGGGGGCAGAGACACTGAAGCTTTCTTT
NA	14	TRBV27	TRBD1	TRBJ1-1	CASSPDRDDTEAFF	TGTGCCAGCAGTCCAGACAGGGATGACACTGAAGCTTTCTTT
once	13	TRBV6-5	NA	TRBJ2-7	CASSQDTRYEQYF	TGTGCCAGCAGCCAGGACACCCGTTACGAGCAGTACTTC
NA	15	TRBV11-3	TRBD2	TRBJ2-1	CASSTPSGGRNEQFF	TGTGCCAGCAGCACTCCTTCGGGAGGGAGGAATGAGCAGTTCTTC
NA	14	TRBV5-6	TRBD1	TRBJ1-2	CASSSGTGVNGYTF	TGTGCCAGCAGTTCCGGGACAGGGGTGAATGGCTACACCTTC
NA	15	TRBV7-9	NA	TRBJ1-2	CASSLQAATNYGYTF	TGTGCCAGCAGCTTACAGGCCGCTACTAACTATGGCTACACCTTC
NA	14	TRBV27	NA	TRBJ1-5	CASRSGGPNQPQHF	TGTGCCAGCAGATCGGGGGGACCCAATCAGCCCCAGCATTTT
NA	14	TRBV10-2	NA	TRBJ2-7	CASRAWGESYEQYF	TGCGCCAGCAGAGCTTGGGGGGAATCCTACGAGCAGTACTTC
NA	12	TRBV29-1	NA	TRBJ2-1	CSVVGGGDEQFF	TGCAGCGTTGTAGGTGGGGGCGATGAGCAGTTCTTC
NA	13	TRBV14	NA	TRBJ2-3	CASSQEYTNTQYF	TGTGCCAGCAGCCAAGAGTACACTAATACGCAGTATTTT
NA	14	TRBV6-5	NA	TRBJ1-1	CASSYKRGGTEAFF	TGTGCCAGCAGTTATAAGAGGGGGGGCACTGAAGCTTTCTTT
NA	16	TRBV3-1/TRBV3-2	TRBD1	TRBJ2-1	CASSQVSGTVDNEQFF	TGTGCCAGCAGCCAAGTATCCGGGACAGTAGACAATGAGCAGTTCTTC
NA	13	TRBV12-5	TRBD1	TRBJ1-2	CASGSGQGYGYTF	TGTGCTAGTGGTTCGGGACAGGGCTATGGCTACACCTTC
NA	14	TRBV6-5	TRBD1	TRBJ1-1	CASRQGGGWTEAFF	TGTGCCAGCAGACAGGGGGGCGGGTGGACTGAAGCTTTCTTT
once	16	TRBV7-8	TRBD2	TRBJ2-2	CASSLATSGGAGELFF	TGTGCCAGCAGCTTAGCAACTAGCGGGGGGGCCGGGGAGCTGTTTTTT
NA	13	TRBV5-4	NA	TRBJ2-1	CASSFPSPHEQFF	TGTGCCAGCAGCTTCCCTAGCCCCCATGAGCAGTTCTTC
NA	13	TRBV19	TRBD1	TRBJ2-2	CASSINRGGELFF	TGTGCCAGTAGCATAAACAGGGGCGGGGAGCTGTTTTTT
NA	15	TRBV7-6	NA	TRBJ2-5	CASSLTGLSTETQYF	TGTGCCAGCAGCTTAACGGGACTCAGTACAGAGACCCAGTACTTC
once	16	TRBV3-1/TRBV3-2	NA	TRBJ2-3	CASSQDRAIGADTQYF	TGTGCCAGCAGCCAAGATCGGGCGATCGGGGCAGATACGCAGTATTTT
once	16	TRBV7-9	NA	TRBJ2-2	CASSLIRTANTGELFF	TGTGCCAGCAGCCTCATACGGACAGCGAACACCGGGGAGCTGTTTTTT
NA	14	TRBV7-9	NA	TRBJ2-2	CASSLFLDTGELFF	TGTGCCAGCAGCCTATTTCTGGACACCGGGGAGCTGTTTTTT
NA	14	TRBV5-1	NA	TRBJ2-5	CASSLQGAEETQYF	TGCGCCAGCAGCCTACAAGGGGCCGAAGAGACCCAGTACTTC
NA	16	TRBV7-2	TRBD1	TRBJ2-2	CASSKGQGVGPGELFF	TGTGCCAGCAGCAAGGGACAGGGAGTTGGTCCCGGGGAGCTGTTTTTT
NA	14	TRBV5-1	NA	TRBJ2-2	CASSLSLDTGELFF	TGCGCCAGCAGCTTATCTCTAGACACCGGGGAGCTGTTTTTT
NA	13	TRBV7-7	NA	TRBJ1-5	CASSLGINKPQHF	TGTGCCAGCAGCTTAGGCATAAACAAGCCCCAGCATTTT
NA	15	TRBV5-4	TRBD1	TRBJ1-1	CASSPPTGGGTEAFF	TGTGCCAGCAGCCCACCGACAGGGGGTGGCACTGAAGCTTTCTTT